Reported below is one T cell receptor beta chain. Its antigen is still unknown. The data stem from a study of shared clonotypes between healthy human individuals. This CDR3 comprises 15 residues. V lost 6 bases and J lost 2; bases outside the gene matches: 10. Germline CDR1 is MNHEY and CDR2 is SMNVEV (reference sequence). Data came from immunoSEQ multiplex PCR; TCRdb stores just in-frame clones and leaves some out. The table records some 2,500,000 clones, more than 85% of them present only once. General observations from the study: Sorted-subset sequencing, rarefaction showed, was incomplete despite large depth.

The sequencing input was naive CD4+ T cells from PBMCs. The subset was: CD45RA+ positively selected. The J gene is TRBJ2-7, the V gene TRBV27; TRBD1 matches at 7 bases. The TCR comes from a young man in good health. Some clones in this sample may be carry-over from other donors' samples. The CDR3 is CASRSLGGGTYEQYF. The CDR3 DNA is TGTGCCAGCAGGTCTTTAGGGGGCGGCACCTACGAGCAGTACTTC.